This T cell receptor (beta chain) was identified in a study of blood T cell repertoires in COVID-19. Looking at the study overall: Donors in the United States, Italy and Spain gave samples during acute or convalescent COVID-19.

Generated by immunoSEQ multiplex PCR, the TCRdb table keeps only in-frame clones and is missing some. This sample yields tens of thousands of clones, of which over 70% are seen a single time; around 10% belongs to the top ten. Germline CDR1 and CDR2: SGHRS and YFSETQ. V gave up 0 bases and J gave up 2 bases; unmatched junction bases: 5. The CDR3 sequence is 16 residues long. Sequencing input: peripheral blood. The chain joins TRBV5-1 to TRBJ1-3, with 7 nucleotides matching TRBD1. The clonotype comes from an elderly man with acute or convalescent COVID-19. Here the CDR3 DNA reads TGCGCCAGCAGCTTGGGACAGGGTGGCCCTGGAAACACCATATATTTT. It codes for CASSLGQGGPGNTIYF.